The following is a TCR beta chain sequence with its context. The data belong to a study of T cell changes during pregnancy in multiple sclerosis. The CDR3 runs to 15 residues. Per germline, CDR1 MNHEY and CDR2 SMNVEV (reference sequence). Trimming took 3 bases from V and 2 from J; bases not matched to a gene: 6. This table comes from immunoSEQ multiplex PCR, and its TCRdb copy is limited to in-frame clones, with some not included. The data hold over 30,000 clones, with about nine tenths observed a single time. The input for sequencing was CD8+ T cells from peripheral blood mononuclear cells, taken in the second trimester of pregnancy. The source is a female donor in good health, enrolled as a control in a pregnancy study. The chain employs TRBV27 and TRBJ2-7; 8 nucleotides match TRBD2. The CDR3 reads CASSLGAGATYEQYF. CDR3 bases: TGTGCCAGCAGTTTGGGAGCGGGGGCAACCTACGAGCAGTACTTC.